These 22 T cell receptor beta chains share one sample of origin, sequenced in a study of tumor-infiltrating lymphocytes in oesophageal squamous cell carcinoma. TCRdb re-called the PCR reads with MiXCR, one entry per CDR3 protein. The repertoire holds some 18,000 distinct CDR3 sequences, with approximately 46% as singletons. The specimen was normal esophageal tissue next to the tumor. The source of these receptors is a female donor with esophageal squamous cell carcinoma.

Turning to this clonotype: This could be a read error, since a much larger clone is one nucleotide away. DNA for the CDR3: TGTGCCAGCAGTTCTCGAAGGACTATCGACTCCTCCTACGAGCAGTACTTC. Translation gives CASSSRRTIDSSYEQYF. The V gene is TRBV12-3 or TRBV12-4, the J gene TRBJ2-5, with a weak D call TRBD2 (6 bases). The end of the DNA fits TRBJ2-7 better, so the J call may be wrong. This CDR3 comprises 17 residues.

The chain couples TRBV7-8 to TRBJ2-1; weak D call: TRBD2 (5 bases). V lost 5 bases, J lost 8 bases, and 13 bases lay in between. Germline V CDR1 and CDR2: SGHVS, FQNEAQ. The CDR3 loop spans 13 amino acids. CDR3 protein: CASSRGFMDEQFF. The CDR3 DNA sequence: TGTGCCAGCAGCCGCGGGTTTATGGATGAGCAGTTCTTC.

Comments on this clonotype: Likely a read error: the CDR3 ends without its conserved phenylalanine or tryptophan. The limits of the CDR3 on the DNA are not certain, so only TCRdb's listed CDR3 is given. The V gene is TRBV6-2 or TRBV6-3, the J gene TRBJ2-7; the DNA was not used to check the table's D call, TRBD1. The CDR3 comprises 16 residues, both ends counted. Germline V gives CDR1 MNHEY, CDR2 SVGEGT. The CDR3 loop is CASSGQDGNYGYTFGS.

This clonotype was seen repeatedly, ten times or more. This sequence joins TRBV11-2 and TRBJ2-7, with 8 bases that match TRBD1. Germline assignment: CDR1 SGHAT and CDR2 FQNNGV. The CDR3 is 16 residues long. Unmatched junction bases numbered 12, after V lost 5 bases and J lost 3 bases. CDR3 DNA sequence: TGTGCCAGCAGCACCCCCGAAGTGACAGGGGTCTACGAGCAGTACTTC. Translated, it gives CASSTPEVTGVYEQYF.

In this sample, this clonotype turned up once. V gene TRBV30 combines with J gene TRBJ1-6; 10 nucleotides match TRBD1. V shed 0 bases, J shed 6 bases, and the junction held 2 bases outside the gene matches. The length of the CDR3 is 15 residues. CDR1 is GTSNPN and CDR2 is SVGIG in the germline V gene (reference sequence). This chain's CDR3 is CAWSVGTGVNSPLHF. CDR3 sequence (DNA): TGTGCCTGGAGTGTTGGGACAGGGGTTAATTCACCCCTCCACTTT.

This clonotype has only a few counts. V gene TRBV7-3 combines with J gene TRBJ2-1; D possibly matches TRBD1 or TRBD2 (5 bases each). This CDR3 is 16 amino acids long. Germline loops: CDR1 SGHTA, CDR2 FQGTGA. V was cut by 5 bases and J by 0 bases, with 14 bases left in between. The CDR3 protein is CASSPRDGSSYNEQFF. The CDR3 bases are TGTGCCAGCAGCCCCCGGGACGGAAGCTCCTACAATGAGCAGTTCTTC.

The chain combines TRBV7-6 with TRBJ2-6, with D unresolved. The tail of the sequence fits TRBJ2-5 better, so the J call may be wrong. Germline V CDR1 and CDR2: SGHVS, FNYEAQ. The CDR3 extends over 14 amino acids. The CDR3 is CASSLRAVQETQYF. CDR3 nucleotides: TGTGCCAGCAGCTTACGGGCAGTTCAAGAGACCCAGTACTTC.

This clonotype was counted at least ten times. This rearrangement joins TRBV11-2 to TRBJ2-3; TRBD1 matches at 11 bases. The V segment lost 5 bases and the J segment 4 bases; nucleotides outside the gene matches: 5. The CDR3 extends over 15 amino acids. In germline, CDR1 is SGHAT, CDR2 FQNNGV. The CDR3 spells CASSRGTGGPDTQYF. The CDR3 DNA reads TGTGCCAGCAGCCGCGGGACAGGGGGACCAGATACGCAGTATTTT.

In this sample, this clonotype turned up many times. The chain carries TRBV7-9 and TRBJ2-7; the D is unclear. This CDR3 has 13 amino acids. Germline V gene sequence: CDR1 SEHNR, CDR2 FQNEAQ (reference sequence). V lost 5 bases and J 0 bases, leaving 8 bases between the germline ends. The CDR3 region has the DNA TGTGCCAGCAGCCCGCTGAACTCCTACGAGCAGTACTTC. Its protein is CASSPLNSYEQYF.

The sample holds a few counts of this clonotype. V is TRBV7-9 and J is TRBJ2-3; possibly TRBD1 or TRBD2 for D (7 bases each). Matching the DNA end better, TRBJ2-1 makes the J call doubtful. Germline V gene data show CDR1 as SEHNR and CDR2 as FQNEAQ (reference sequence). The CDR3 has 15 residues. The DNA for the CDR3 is TGTGCCAGCAGCTTCCGGGACAGCGGGGACTATGAGCAGTTCTTC. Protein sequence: CASSFRDSGDYEQFF.

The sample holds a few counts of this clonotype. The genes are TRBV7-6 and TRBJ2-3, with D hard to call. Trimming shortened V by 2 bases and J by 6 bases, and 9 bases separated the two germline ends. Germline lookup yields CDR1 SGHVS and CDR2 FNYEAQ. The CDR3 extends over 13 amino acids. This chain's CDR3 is CASSLIFWDTQYF. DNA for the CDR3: TGTGCCAGCAGCTTAATCTTCTGGGATACGCAGTATTTT.

The CDR3 DNA reads TGTGCCAGCAGCTTAGGCAGGACAAACTATGGCTACACCTTC. Amino acid sequence: CASSLGRTNYGYTF. This chain uses TRBV7-2 with TRBJ1-2; maybe TRBD1 (5 bases). Germline CDR1 reads SGHTA; CDR2 reads FQGNSA. This CDR3 is built from 14 residues. V was shortened by 1 base and J by 2 bases, with 8 bases between the two germline ends. The full variable domain, completed using reference TRBV7-2 and TRBJ1-2, is GAGVSQSPSNKVTEKGKDVELRCDPISGHTALYWYRQSLGQGLEFLIYFQGNSAPDKSGLPSDRFSAERTGGSVSTLTIQRTQQEDSAVYLCASSLGRTNYGYTFGSGTRLTVV.

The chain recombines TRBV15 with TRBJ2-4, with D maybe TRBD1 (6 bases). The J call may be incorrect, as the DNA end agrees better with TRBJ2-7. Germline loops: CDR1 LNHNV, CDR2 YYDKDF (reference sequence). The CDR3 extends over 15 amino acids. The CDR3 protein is CATSLSAGTSDEQYF. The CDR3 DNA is TGTGCCACCAGCCTATCCGCCGGGACATCAGACGAGCAGTACTTC.

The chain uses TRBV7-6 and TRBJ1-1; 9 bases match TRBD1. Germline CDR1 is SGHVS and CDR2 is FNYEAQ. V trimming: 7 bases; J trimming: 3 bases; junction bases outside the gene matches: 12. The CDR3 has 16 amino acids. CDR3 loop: CASNPTGGGGDTEAFF. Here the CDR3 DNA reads TGTGCCAGCAACCCCACAGGGGGCGGTGGGGACACTGAAGCTTTCTTT.

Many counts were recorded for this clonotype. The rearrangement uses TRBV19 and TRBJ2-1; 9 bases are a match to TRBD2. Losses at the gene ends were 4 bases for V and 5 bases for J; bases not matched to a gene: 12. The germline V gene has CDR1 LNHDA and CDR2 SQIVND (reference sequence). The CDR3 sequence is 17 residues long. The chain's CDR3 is CASSTRPASGNHNEQFF. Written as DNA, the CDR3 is TGTGCCAGTAGTACCCGGCCTGCTAGCGGGAACCACAATGAGCAGTTCTTC.

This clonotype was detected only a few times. CDR3: CASSFSDEQFF. CDR3 in DNA: TGTGCCAGCAGTTTTTCGGACGAGCAGTTCTTC. This chain uses TRBV12-3 or TRBV12-4 with TRBJ2-7; D is undetermined. The J call could be wrong; TRBJ2-1 is a better fit for the DNA end. The length of the CDR3 is 11 residues.

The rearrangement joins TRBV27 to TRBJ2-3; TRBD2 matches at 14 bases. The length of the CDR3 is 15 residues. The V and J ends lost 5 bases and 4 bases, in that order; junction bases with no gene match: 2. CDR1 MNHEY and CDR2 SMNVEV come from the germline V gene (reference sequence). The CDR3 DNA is TGTGCCAGCAGTAGGGGACTAGCGGGAGCAGATACGCAGTATTTT. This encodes CASSRGLAGADTQYF.

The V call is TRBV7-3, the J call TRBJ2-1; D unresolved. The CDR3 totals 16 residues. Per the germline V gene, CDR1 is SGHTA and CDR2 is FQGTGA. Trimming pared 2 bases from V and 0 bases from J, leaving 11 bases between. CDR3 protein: CASSLATGSSYNEQFF. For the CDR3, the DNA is TGTGCCAGCAGCTTAGCGACCGGAAGCTCCTACAATGAGCAGTTCTTC. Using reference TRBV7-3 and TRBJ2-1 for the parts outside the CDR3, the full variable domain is GAGVSQTPSNKVTEKGKYVELRCDPISGHTALYWYRQSLGQGPEFLIYFQGTGAADDSGLPNDRFFAVRPEGSVSTLKIQRTERGDSAVYLCASSLATGSSYNEQFFGPGTRLTVL.

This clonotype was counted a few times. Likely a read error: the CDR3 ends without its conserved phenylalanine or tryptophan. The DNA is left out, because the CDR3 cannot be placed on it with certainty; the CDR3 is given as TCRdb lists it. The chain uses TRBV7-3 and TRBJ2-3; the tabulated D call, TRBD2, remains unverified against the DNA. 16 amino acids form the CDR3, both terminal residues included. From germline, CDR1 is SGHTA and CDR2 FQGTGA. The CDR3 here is CASSITGGSNEQFFGP.

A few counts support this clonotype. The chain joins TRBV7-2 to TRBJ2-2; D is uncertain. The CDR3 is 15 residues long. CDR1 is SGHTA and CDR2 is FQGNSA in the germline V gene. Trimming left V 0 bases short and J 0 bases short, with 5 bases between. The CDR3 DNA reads TGTGCCAGCAGCTTAGCCAGGACGAACACCGGGGAGCTGTTTTTT. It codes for CASSLARTNTGELFF.

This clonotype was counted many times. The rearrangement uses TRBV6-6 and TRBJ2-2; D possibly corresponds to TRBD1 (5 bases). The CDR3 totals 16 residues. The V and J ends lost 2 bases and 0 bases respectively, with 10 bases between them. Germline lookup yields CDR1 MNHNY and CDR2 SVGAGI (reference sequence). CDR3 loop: CASSYAGFANTGELFF. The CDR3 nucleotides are TGTGCCAGCAGTTACGCAGGGTTCGCGAACACCGGGGAGCTGTTTTTT.

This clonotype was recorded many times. CDR3 DNA sequence: TGTGCCAGCTCCCTAGGGCCACTGGGCAATCAGCCCCAGCATTTT. It codes for CASSLGPLGNQPQHF. V is TRBV6-1 and J is TRBJ1-5; D ambiguous. Trimming took off 8 bases at V and 2 bases at J, with 16 bases between the two ends. Per germline, CDR1 MNHNS and CDR2 SASEGT. This CDR3 is built from 15 residues.